This TCR beta chain was identified during a study of early T cells in non-severe SARS-CoV-2 infection. Germline V gene lookup returns CDR1 KGHSH and CDR2 LQKENI. There are 16 residues in the CDR3. Concerning this clonotype itself: One junction end disagrees with the germline gene, perhaps due to a read error.

TCRdb reprocessed the 5' RACE reads via MiXCR and lists one record per CDR3 protein. The sample yields fewer than 100,000 distinct CDR3 sequences, approximately 9.1% seen once. The sample taken for sequencing was whole blood. This TCR derives from an adult who was a healthcare worker with PCR-confirmed SARS-CoV-2 infection or an uninfected control (not recorded which). The V gene is TRBV18, the J gene TRBJ1-3, with a possible D match to TRBD1 (6 bases). The CDR3 reads CASSPPGSGAGDTINF. CDR3 nucleotides: TGTGCCAGCTCACCACCTGGGTCAGGGGCTGGAGACACCATAAATTTT.